These 7 T cell receptor beta chains were sequenced from one sample in a study of radiation and T cells in renal cell carcinoma (dated by TCRdb to about 2020). The library came from the immunoSEQ multiplex PCR assay. This is the immuneACCESS table as TCRdb keeps it, with only in-frame sequences that have V and J called. A part of the clones is gone; compared with another copy, unresolved V genes explain less than half, and the rest is unexplained. Present in this sample are roughly 130,000 clones, roughly four fifths of which were seen just once. Jointly, the top ten make up about 1.9% of the sample. The time point tag for this specimen amounts to: blood 2 weeks post-SBRT. What the treatment or condition label conveys for this sample: 15 Gy SBRT to primary tumor, nephrectomy 4 weeks later. Sequencing was performed on blood, taken from a patient whose treatment included radiotherapy and nephrectomy. Every receptor here comes from a woman in her sixties with renal cell carcinoma.

The rearrangement links TRBV30 to TRBJ1-3, with D possibly TRBD1 on 5 matching bases. Germline V gene sequence: CDR1 GTSNPN, CDR2 SVGIG (reference sequence). Trimming removed 3 bases at V and 2 bases at J, with 17 bases between. CDR3 size: 16 residues. CDR3 sequence (DNA): TGTGCCTGGAGCCCTCCCGGGCAGGGAACTGGAAACACCATATATTTT. Its translation: CAWSPPGQGTGNTIYF.

Only one count was recorded for this clone. The chain joins TRBV5-1 to TRBJ2-1; 9 bases fit TRBD2. Trimming cost V 0 bases and J 2 bases; bases outside gene matches: 3. This CDR3 spans 16 amino acids. Germline V lookup: CDR1 SGHRS, CDR2 YFSETQ. CDR3 loop: CASSLESGGTYNEQFF. Here the CDR3 DNA reads TGCGCCAGCAGCTTGGAAAGCGGGGGGACCTACAATGAGCAGTTCTTC.

The genes are TRBV27 and TRBJ2-2, with unresolved D. In germline, CDR1 is MNHEY, CDR2 SMNVEV (reference sequence). The CDR3 has 14 residues. Trimming took off 3 bases at V and 1 base at J, with 6 bases between the two ends. In nucleotides, the CDR3 is TGTGCCAGCAGTTTTGGGGTGAACACCGGGGAGCTGTTTTTT. Translating it yields CASSFGVNTGELFF.

The rearrangement uses TRBV2 and TRBJ1-2; D gene ambiguous. This CDR3 has 16 amino acids. V lost 2 bases and J 1 base, leaving 14 bases between the germline ends. Germline loops: CDR1 SNHLY, CDR2 FYNNEI. The CDR3 here is CASSERARDRNYGYTF. The CDR3 DNA reads TGTGCCAGCAGTGAAAGGGCCCGGGATCGTAACTATGGCTACACCTTC. The full variable domain, in which reference TRBV2 and TRBJ1-2 provide the parts outside the CDR3, is EPEVTQTPSHQVTQMGQEVILRCVPISNHLYFYWYRQILGQKVEFLVSFYNNEISEKSEIFDDQFSVERPDGSNFTLKIRSTKLEDSAMYFCASSERARDRNYGYTFGSGTRLTVV.

This chain uses TRBV5-5 with TRBJ1-2; the match to TRBD1 covers 8 bases. V shed 0 bases and J 6 bases; nucleotides not matched to a gene: 7. The CDR3 is made up of 15 amino acids. The germline V gene encodes CDR1 SGHKS and CDR2 YYEKEE (reference sequence). CDR3 bases: TGTGCCAGCAGCTTGGGACAGGGGTATGACCATGGCTACACCTTC. Its protein is CASSLGQGYDHGYTF.

This sequence joins TRBV28 and TRBJ1-1; D ambiguous. The V gene's germline CDR1 is MDHEN and CDR2 SYDVKM. The V gene lost 3 bases and the J gene lost 7 bases, with 21 bases spanning the gap. This CDR3 has 16 residues. The CDR3 sequence is CASSFPNLGTWGEAFF. The CDR3 nucleotides read TGTGCCAGCAGTTTCCCCAACTTAGGTACATGGGGTGAAGCTTTCTTT.

The chain combines TRBV21-1 with TRBJ1-2; TRBD1 reflects the table's D call only, with no check against the DNA. TRBV21-1 is shown as a pseudogene. There are 15 residues in the CDR3. For the CDR3, the DNA is TGTGCCAGCAGCAAATTTAACAGGTGTAACTATGGCTACACCTTC. Translated: CASSKFNRCNYGYTF.